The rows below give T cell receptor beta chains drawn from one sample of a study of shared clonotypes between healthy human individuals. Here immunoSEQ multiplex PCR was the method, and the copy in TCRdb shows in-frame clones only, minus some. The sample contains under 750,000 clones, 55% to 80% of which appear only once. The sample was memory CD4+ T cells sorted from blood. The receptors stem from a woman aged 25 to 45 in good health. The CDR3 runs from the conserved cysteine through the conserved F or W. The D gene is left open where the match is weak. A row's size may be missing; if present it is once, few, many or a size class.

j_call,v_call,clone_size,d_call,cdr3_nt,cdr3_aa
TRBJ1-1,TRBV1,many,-,TGCACCAGCAGCCAAGATGAGAGCTGGAGGGACCCGAACACTGAAGCTTTCTTT,CTSSQDESWRDPNTEAFF
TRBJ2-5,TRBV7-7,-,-,TGTGCCAGCAGCCGACCGGGATCCCAAGAGACCCAGTACTTC,CASSRPGSQETQYF
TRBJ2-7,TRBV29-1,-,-,TGCAGCGTGTGGGGCGCGCTACCCTACGAGCAGTACTTC,CSVWGALPYEQYF
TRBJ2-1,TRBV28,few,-,TGTGCCAGCAGCACCCATGAGCTTCGGAATGAGCAGTTCTTC,CASSTHELRNEQFF
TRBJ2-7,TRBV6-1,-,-,TGTGCCAGCAGGTCAACTAGAGGCTCCTACGAGCAGTACTTC,CASRSTRGSYEQYF
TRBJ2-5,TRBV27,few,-,TGTGCCAGCAGTCCGCACCCGGGGACCCAGTACTTC,CASSPHPGTQYF
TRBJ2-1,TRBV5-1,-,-,TGCGCCAGCAGCTTGGGGGAAGCGGGTAATGAGCAGTTCTTC,CASSLGEAGNEQFF
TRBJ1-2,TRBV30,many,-,TGTGCCTGGAGTGAACAGGGACACTATGGCTACACCTTC,CAWSEQGHYGYTF
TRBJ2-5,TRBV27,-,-,TGTGCCAGCAGTTTATATAGGGGGGAGACCCAGTACTTC,CASSLYRGETQYF
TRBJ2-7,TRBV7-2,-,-,TGTGCCAGCAGCCCGATGGGGAGGCGTGGGGCCTACGAGCAGTACTTC,CASSPMGRRGAYEQYF
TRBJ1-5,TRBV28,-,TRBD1,TGTGCCAGCAGCACACCGGGACAGGGGGCAGTTCAGCCCCAGCATTTT,CASSTPGQGAVQPQHF
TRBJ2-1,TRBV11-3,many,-,TGTGCCAGCAGCTTCAGCGATGCAAATTACAATGAGCAGTTCTTC,CASSFSDANYNEQFF
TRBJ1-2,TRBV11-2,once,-,TGTGCCAGCAGCTTGAGGGGGGATGGCTACACCTTC,CASSLRGDGYTF
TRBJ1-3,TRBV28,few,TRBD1,TGTGCCAGCAGTCTGGGACAGCCCGGCTCTGGAAACACCATATATTTT,CASSLGQPGSGNTIYF
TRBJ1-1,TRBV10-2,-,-,TGCGCCAGCAGTGACCGATGGGACGCTTTCTTT,CASSDRWDAFF
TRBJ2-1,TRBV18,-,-,TGTGCCAGCTCACTCCGGGACAGGACTAGTCTCGAGCAGTTCTTC,CASSLRDRTSLEQFF
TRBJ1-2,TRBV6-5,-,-,TGTGCCAGCAGTTACCAGGCAGGGGATTACTATGGCTACACCTTC,CASSYQAGDYYGYTF
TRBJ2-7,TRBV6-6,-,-,TGTGCCAGCAGTTACGGGAGAGCGGACGAGCAGTACTTC,CASSYGRADEQYF
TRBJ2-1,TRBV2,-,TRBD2,TGTGCCAGCAGTCCCAGAGCCGGGGGACTAGCGGGAGAAACCCCCTACAATGAGCAGTTCTTC,CASSPRAGGLAGETPYNEQFF
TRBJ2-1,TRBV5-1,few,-,TGCGCCAGCAGCTTGGACCCCGCGGGTGAGCAGTTCTTC,CASSLDPAGEQFF
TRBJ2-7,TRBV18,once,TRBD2,TGTGCCAGCTCACCAAAGAGCGGGAGCTCCTACGAGCAGTACTTC,CASSPKSGSSYEQYF
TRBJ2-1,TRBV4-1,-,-,TGCGCCAGCAGCCAAGAGTATAAAGTTGAGCAGTTCTTC,CASSQEYKVEQFF
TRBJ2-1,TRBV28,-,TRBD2,TGTGCCAGCAGTTTAGCCCTCGCTAGCGGGAAATACAATGAGCAGTTCTTC,CASSLALASGKYNEQFF
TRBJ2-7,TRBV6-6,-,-,TGTGCCAGCAGTTACTTAACCTACGAGCAGTACTTC,CASSYLTYEQYF
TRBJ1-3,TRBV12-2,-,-,TGTGCAAGTCGCTTAGGATGTAAAACAGGGGGTTGTGGAAACACCATATATTTT,CASRLGCKTGGCGNTIYF
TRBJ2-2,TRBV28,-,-,TGTGCCAGCAGTTTAGTCAGACGCACCGGGGAGCTGTTTTTT,CASSLVRRTGELFF
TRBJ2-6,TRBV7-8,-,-,TGTGCCAGCAGCTTAGATCGTCCAGGCAGGGCCGCTGGGGCCAACGTCCTGACTTTC,CASSLDRPGRAAGANVLTF
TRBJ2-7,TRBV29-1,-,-,TGCAGCGTTGTCGCAGACGGTTACCGGCAGTACTTC,CSVVADGYRQYF
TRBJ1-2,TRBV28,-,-,TGTGCCAGCACCTCCCAGGTGGGGTGGGATGGCTACACCTTC,CASTSQVGWDGYTF
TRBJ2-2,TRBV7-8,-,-,TGTGCCAGCAGCCCATCCCGCGTTGCCGGGGAGCTGTTTTTT,CASSPSRVAGELFF
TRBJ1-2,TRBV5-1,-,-,TGCGCCAGCACCCCGTTTGCGTCTACTTCGGGATCGCGCTATGGCTACACCTTC,CASTPFASTSGSRYGYTF
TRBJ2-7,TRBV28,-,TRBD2,TGTGCCAGCAGCCGGGGGGGGAGCGGGAGAATCCACGAGCAGTACTTC,CASSRGGSGRIHEQYF
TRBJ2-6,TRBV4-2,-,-,TGTGCCAGCAGCCAAGTTTTTACTCTAGGGGCCAACGTCCTGACTTTC,CASSQVFTLGANVLTF
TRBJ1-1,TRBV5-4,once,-,TGTGCCAGCAGCTTGGGCCCCAGGGAGGAGTTGGCTTTCTTT,CASSLGPREELAFF
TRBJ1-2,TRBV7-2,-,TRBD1,TGTGCCAGCAGCCACCGGACAGGGGGTGGCTACACCTTC,CASSHRTGGGYTF
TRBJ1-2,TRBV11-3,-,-,TGTGCCAGCAGCCAGGCAGACTATGGCTACACCTTC,CASSQADYGYTF
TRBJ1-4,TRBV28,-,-,TGTGCCAGCAGTTTAGGGAATCTTGCAACTAATGAAAAACTGTTTTTT,CASSLGNLATNEKLFF